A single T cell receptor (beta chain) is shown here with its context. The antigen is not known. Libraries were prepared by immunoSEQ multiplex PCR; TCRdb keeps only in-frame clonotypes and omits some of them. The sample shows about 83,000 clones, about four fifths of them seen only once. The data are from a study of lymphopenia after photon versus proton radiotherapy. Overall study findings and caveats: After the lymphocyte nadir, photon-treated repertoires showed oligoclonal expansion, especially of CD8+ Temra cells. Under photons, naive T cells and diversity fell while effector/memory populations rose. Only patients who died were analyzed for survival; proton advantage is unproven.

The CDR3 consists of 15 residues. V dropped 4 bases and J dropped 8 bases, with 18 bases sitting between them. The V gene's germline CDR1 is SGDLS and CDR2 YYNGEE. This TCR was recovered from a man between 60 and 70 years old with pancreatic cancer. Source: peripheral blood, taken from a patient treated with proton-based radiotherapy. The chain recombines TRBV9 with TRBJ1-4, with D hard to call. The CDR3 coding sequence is TGTGCCAGCAGCCCAGGTAACACCCGAGGAGAAAAACTGTTTTTT. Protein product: CASSPGNTRGEKLFF.